These T cell receptor beta chains were read from a single sample in a study of cytomegalovirus exposure and HLA in healthy donors. Assay: immunoSEQ multiplex PCR; the TCRdb copy retains only in-frame clones and omits some. The specimen's table records around 37,000 clones. The sequencing input was PBMCs. The receptors stem from a human donor in good health. CDR3s include the opening cysteine and the closing phenylalanine or tryptophan. Fields, in order: J gene, V gene, CDR3 protein.

j_gene: TRBJ2-1; v_gene: TRBV5-1; CDR3aa: CASSWVGQGGDEQFF
j_gene: TRBJ1-3; v_gene: TRBV5-5; CDR3aa: CASSLGQASGNTIYF
j_gene: TRBJ1-1; v_gene: TRBV30; CDR3aa: CAWSAGYTEAFF
j_gene: TRBJ1-5; v_gene: TRBV19; CDR3aa: CASSADRGRSQPQHF
j_gene: TRBJ1-5; v_gene: TRBV19; CDR3aa: CASSPRTGDNQPQHF
j_gene: TRBJ2-7; v_gene: TRBV6-5; CDR3aa: CASSYDSTGSYEQYF
j_gene: TRBJ1-2; v_gene: TRBV14; CDR3aa: CASSQTPGTSYGYTF
j_gene: TRBJ1-4; v_gene: TRBV5-1; CDR3aa: CASRGPTTNEKLFF
j_gene: TRBJ1-1; v_gene: TRBV5-1; CDR3aa: CASSLAPGTGKNTEAFF
j_gene: TRBJ1-6; v_gene: TRBV28; CDR3aa: CASCPGGNNSPLHF
j_gene: TRBJ1-6; v_gene: TRBV6-6; CDR3aa: CASRGQLNSPLHF
j_gene: TRBJ2-2; v_gene: TRBV2; CDR3aa: CASTLTGNTGELFF
j_gene: TRBJ2-3; v_gene: TRBV6-6; CDR3aa: CASSSPGDTQYF
j_gene: TRBJ1-4; v_gene: TRBV7-3; CDR3aa: CASSLTGTGAEKLFF
j_gene: TRBJ1-2; v_gene: TRBV18; CDR3aa: CASSRDPLGGYTF
j_gene: TRBJ1-3; v_gene: TRBV9; CDR3aa: CASSPGTGAGNTIYF
j_gene: TRBJ1-2; v_gene: TRBV27; CDR3aa: CASTTNSDSATHGYTF
j_gene: TRBJ2-7; v_gene: TRBV6-6; CDR3aa: CASRPGGAGEQYF
j_gene: TRBJ2-1; v_gene: TRBV5-1; CDR3aa: CASSLEGDPDNEQFF
j_gene: TRBJ1-1; v_gene: TRBV18; CDR3aa: CASSPRDSNEAFF
j_gene: TRBJ2-7; v_gene: TRBV14; CDR3aa: CASSQVGIGEQYF
j_gene: TRBJ1-1; v_gene: TRBV11-2; CDR3aa: CASSLEGNRGYTEAFF
j_gene: TRBJ1-2; v_gene: TRBV6-6; CDR3aa: CASRSQEGSKGYTF
j_gene: TRBJ2-3; v_gene: TRBV28; CDR3aa: CASSFSGASTDTQYF
j_gene: TRBJ1-1; v_gene: TRBV5-4; CDR3aa: CASSLTGDTEAFF
j_gene: TRBJ1-1; v_gene: TRBV7-3; CDR3aa: CASSPQGQSMNTEAFF
j_gene: TRBJ2-1; v_gene: TRBV4-1; CDR3aa: CASSQVGQYNEQFF
j_gene: TRBJ1-5; v_gene: TRBV7-9; CDR3aa: CASSHEDQPQHF
j_gene: TRBJ2-5; v_gene: TRBV10-2; CDR3aa: CASSESGLYVGGQETQYF
j_gene: TRBJ1-2; v_gene: TRBV30; CDR3aa: CAWSVDLNYGYTF
j_gene: TRBJ2-6; v_gene: TRBV2; CDR3aa: CASSPTQVFSGANVLTF
j_gene: TRBJ2-7; v_gene: TRBV6-1; CDR3aa: CASSEGGHSSYEQYF
j_gene: TRBJ2-7; v_gene: TRBV10-3; CDR3aa: CAISESQGDYEQYF
j_gene: TRBJ2-2; v_gene: TRBV4-1; CDR3aa: CASSQVSRVVTGELFF
j_gene: TRBJ2-6; v_gene: TRBV6-5; CDR3aa: CASSSSRRSGANVLTF
j_gene: TRBJ1-3; v_gene: TRBV9; CDR3aa: CASSPTGGFLTGNTIYF
j_gene: TRBJ1-1; v_gene: TRBV6-1; CDR3aa: CASAGGPTEAFF
j_gene: TRBJ2-1; v_gene: TRBV19; CDR3aa: CATQSGGAREQFF
j_gene: TRBJ1-4; v_gene: TRBV5-1; CDR3aa: CASSLAPTGLPEKLFF
j_gene: TRBJ1-6; v_gene: TRBV5-1; CDR3aa: CASSLEGTGNSPLHF
j_gene: TRBJ2-1; v_gene: TRBV5-1; CDR3aa: CASSLKVRGTGLNEQFF
j_gene: TRBJ1-2; v_gene: TRBV7-8; CDR3aa: CAVQGPRLSGYTF
j_gene: TRBJ1-1; v_gene: TRBV28; CDR3aa: CASSSRQRSNTEAFF
j_gene: TRBJ1-2; v_gene: TRBV28; CDR3aa: CASRARDRVVEGYTF
j_gene: TRBJ1-6; v_gene: TRBV19; CDR3aa: CASSTPRTGGYNSPLHF
j_gene: TRBJ2-7; v_gene: TRBV10-1; CDR3aa: CASSDRGRSYEQYF
j_gene: TRBJ2-7; v_gene: TRBV5-5; CDR3aa: CASSFRGQEQYF
j_gene: TRBJ2-1; v_gene: TRBV7-6; CDR3aa: CASSLGQGPPYSYNEQFF
j_gene: TRBJ1-5; v_gene: TRBV6-1; CDR3aa: CASSVGMGQPQHF
j_gene: TRBJ1-2; v_gene: TRBV5-6; CDR3aa: CASSLVSQYGYGYTF
j_gene: TRBJ2-7; v_gene: TRBV28; CDR3aa: CASSLRGGVSSYEQYF
j_gene: TRBJ1-4; v_gene: TRBV11-2; CDR3aa: CASSSAGTGSEKLFF
j_gene: TRBJ1-1; v_gene: TRBV28; CDR3aa: CASIKGGGRWTEAFF
j_gene: TRBJ1-2; v_gene: TRBV18; CDR3aa: CASSPYVGADGYTF